This TCR beta chain emerged from a study of low-dose radiotherapy and immunotherapy resistance in tumors (dated by TCRdb to 2022 to 2024). The study in broad terms: In Cohort 1, 0.5 Gy per fraction was delivered every 2 weeks, and a total PTV dose of 6.5 Gy was prescribed. For Cohort 2, the dose was 1 Gy per fraction given every two weeks, adding up to 13 Gy in total across 26 weeks. Nivolumab and ipilimumab were both given intravenously, with nivolumab at a 240 mg flat dose every two weeks and ipilimumab at 1 mg/kg every six weeks. Intravenous cyclophosphamide at 200 mg/m2 was administered every two weeks, one day ahead of each radiation and immunotherapy administration. Starting on cycle 1 day 1, patients took 300 mg of aspirin by mouth once daily for four cycles. Trial participants were not randomized into treatment groups. The translational analysis covered eight patients: three from the first dose cohort and the first five from the second dose cohort.

The CDR3 starts with the cysteine, ends with the phenylalanine, and has 11 residues. The DNA shown is the 33-base CDR3, in frame from base 1. The germline V gene provides CDR1 SQVTM and CDR2 ANQGSEA. Trimming takes 6 bases from V and 5 bases from J, and the germline ends sit 8 bases apart. This clonotype was counted at least ten times. The target of this receptor is not known. Per-base qualities were not stored, and no clone one base away is much larger. Superscript III and a set of TRAV- and TRBV-specific primers were used to synthesize first-strand cDNA, so that both TCRalpha and TCRbeta chains were covered. TCRs were amplified with Phusion for around 20 PCR cycles, with a constant-region primer paired with the adapter attached to the V primers. The MessageAmp II aRNA Amplification Kit was used to amplify the isolated mRNA, with in vitro transcription run for roughly 15 hours at 37 degrees C. mRNA for TCR sequencing was isolated with the Dynabeads mRNA DIRECT Purification Kit. A second approximately 25-cycle Phusion PCR added indexed Illumina adapters, and products were purified with AMPure XP beads. TCRalpha and TCRbeta libraries were deep-sequenced on an Illumina MiniSeq instrument. On the study's bioinformatics: Custom Perl scripts were used to pool TCR sequences that encoded the same protein, to remove out-of-frame sequences, and to calculate the abundance of each clonotype. Any TCR sequence backed by just one read was left out of the analysis. Shannon entropy, Gini index, clonality, richness, and the frequency of TCRs shared between repertoires were included as repertoire metrics. Clones were called with MiXCR by TCRdb after fastp trimmed the public reads at Q25, and only in-frame beta chains were retained. A single entry per CDR3 protein holds the most common genes and DNA from its merged rows. The V and J calls shown here were made by TCRdb, not taken from the authors' results. The sample data list 75,000 to 95,000 distinct CDR3 sequences, and 9.4% of these were observed just once. Of the sample, around 0.97% is held by the ten largest clones.

The time point label here, explained by the study, means: before trial treatment. The donors came from RACIN, which was a single-arm phase I dose-escalation trial that paired nivolumab and ipilimumab with aspirin, low-dose cyclophosphamide and low-dose radiotherapy. Patients with advanced, TIL-negative solid tumors were considered eligible. The V and J segments used are TRBV29-1 and TRBJ1-5, with the D gene not clear enough to name. This TCR derives from a male donor with prostate cancer. This specimen was PBMCs, taken before treatment. The CDR3 loop reads CSVGSDQPQHF. In nucleotide form, the sequence is TGCAGCGTCGGGTCGGATCAGCCCCAGCATTTT.